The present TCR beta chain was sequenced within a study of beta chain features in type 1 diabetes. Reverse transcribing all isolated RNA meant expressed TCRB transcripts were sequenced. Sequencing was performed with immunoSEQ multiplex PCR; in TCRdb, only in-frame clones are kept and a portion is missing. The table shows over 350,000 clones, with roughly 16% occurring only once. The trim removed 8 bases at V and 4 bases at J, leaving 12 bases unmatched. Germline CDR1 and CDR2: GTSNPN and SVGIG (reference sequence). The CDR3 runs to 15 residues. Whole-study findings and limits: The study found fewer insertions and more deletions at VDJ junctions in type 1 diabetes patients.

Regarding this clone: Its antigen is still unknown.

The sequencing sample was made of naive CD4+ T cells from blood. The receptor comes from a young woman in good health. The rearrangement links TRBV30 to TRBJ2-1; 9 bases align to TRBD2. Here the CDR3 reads CALKTSGSYYNEQFF. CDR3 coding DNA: TGTGCCCTCAAGACTAGCGGAAGTTATTACAATGAGCAGTTCTTC.